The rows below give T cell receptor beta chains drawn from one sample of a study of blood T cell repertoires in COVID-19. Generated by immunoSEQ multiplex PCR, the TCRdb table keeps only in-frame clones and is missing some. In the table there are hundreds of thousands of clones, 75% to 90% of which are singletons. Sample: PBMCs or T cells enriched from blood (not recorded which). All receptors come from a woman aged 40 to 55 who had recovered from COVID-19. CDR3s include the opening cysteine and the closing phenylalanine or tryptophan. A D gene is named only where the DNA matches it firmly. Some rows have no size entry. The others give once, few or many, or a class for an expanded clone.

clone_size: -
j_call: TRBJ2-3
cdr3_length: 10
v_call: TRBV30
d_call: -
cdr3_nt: TGTGCCAGAGGGTTTGACACGCAGTATTTT
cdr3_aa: CARGFDTQYF

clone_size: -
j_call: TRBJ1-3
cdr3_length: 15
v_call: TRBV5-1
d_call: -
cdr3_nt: TGCGCCAGCAGCTCAGGGTCGAGCTCTGGAAACACCATATATTTT
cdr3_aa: CASSSGSSSGNTIYF

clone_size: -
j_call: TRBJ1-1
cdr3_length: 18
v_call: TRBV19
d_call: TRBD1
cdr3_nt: TGTGCCAGTAGTACCCTCGCGGGGACAGGCCAAGGAGGGGCTGAAGCTTTCTTT
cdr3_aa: CASSTLAGTGQGGAEAFF

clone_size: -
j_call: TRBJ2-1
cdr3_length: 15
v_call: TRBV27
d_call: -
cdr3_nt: TGTGCCAGCAGTTTATGGGGGGTTAAGGGGAATGAGCAGTTCTTC
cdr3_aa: CASSLWGVKGNEQFF

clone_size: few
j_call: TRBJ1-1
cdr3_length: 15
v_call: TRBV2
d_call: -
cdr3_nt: TGTGCCAGCTGTTTCCCGCAGGGGATGAACACTGAAGCTTTCTTT
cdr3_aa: CASCFPQGMNTEAFF

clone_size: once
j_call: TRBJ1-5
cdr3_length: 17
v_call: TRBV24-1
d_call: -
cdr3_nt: TGTGCCACCAGTGAGGAATGGACAGTCGATCCTAATCAGCCCCAGCATTTT
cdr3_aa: CATSEEWTVDPNQPQHF

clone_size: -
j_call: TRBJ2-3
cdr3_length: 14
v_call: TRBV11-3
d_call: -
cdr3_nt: TGTGCCAGCAGCCTAACAGCTAGCACAGATACGCAGTATTTT
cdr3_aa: CASSLTASTDTQYF

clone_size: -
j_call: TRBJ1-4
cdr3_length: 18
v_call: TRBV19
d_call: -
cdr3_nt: TGTGCCAGTAGTGCGGGACGGGCGAGTTCAGCAACTAATGAAAAACTGTTTTTT
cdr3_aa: CASSAGRASSATNEKLFF

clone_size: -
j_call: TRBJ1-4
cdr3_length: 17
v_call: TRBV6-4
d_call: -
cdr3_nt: TGTGCCAGCAGTGACAGGGGCACGGAACGTCCGGATGAAAAACTGTTTTTT
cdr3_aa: CASSDRGTERPDEKLFF

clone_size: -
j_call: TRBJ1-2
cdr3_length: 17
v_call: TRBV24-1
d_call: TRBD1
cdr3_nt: TGTGCCACCAGTGACAAGACAGGGGGCACCGGTAACTATGGCTACACCTTC
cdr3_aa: CATSDKTGGTGNYGYTF

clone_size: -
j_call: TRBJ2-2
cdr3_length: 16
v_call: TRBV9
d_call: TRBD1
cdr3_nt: TGTGCCAGCAGCAAACCGGGACAGGGGTTTATCGGGGAGCTGTTTTTT
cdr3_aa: CASSKPGQGFIGELFF

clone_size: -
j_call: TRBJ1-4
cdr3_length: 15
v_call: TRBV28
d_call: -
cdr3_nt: TGTGCCAGCAGCCTCAGGGCTGCAACTAATGAAAAACTGTTTTTT
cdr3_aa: CASSLRAATNEKLFF

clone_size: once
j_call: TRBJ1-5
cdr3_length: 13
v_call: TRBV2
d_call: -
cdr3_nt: TGTGCCAGCAGCAGCGATAGCAATCAGCCCCAGCATTTT
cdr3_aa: CASSSDSNQPQHF

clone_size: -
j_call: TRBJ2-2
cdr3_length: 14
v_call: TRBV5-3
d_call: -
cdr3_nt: TGTGCCAGAAGCTTGGCAGATAGCAACGGGGAGCTGTTTTTT
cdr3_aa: CARSLADSNGELFF

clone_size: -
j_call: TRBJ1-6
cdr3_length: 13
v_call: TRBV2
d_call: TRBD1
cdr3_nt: TGTGCCAGTCGGGGACAGGATAATTCACCCCTCCACTTT
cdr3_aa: CASRGQDNSPLHF

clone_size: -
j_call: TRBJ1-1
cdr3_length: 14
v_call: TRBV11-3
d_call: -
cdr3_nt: TGTGCCAGCAGCCACTCAGGGCTGAACACTGAAGCTTTCTTT
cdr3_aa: CASSHSGLNTEAFF

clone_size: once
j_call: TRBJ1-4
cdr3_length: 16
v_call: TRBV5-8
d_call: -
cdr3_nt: TGTGCCAGCAGCACAGGACAGCACGCAACTAATGAAAAACTGTTTTTT
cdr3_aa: CASSTGQHATNEKLFF

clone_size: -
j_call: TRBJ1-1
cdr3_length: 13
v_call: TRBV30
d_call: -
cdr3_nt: TGTGCCTGGAACGCAGGGATGAACACTGAAGCTTTCTTT
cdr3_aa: CAWNAGMNTEAFF

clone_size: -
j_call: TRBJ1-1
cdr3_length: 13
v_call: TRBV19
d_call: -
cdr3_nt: TGTGCCAGTAAAGGGCAGGGCCCCACTGAAGCTTTCTTT
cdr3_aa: CASKGQGPTEAFF

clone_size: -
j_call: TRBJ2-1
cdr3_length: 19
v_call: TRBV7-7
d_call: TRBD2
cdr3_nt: TGTGCTAGCAGCTTAGCAGCCCCAGGGCTAGCGGGGGACGACAATGAGCAGTTCTTC
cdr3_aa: CASSLAAPGLAGDDNEQFF

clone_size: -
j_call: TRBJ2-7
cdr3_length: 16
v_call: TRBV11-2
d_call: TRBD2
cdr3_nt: TGTGCCAGCAGCCCATGGGGCCAGCGGGAGCTAGACGAGCAGTACTTC
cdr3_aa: CASSPWGQRELDEQYF

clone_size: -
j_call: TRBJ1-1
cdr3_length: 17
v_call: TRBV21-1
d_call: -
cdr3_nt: TGTGCCAGCAGCAAATGGGAGGGCAGAGCTCGGAACACTGAAGCTTTCTTT
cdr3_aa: CASSKWEGRARNTEAFF

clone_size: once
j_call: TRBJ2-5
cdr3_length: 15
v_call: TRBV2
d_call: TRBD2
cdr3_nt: TGTGCCAGCAGGGGGACTAGCGGGGGGCAAGAGACCCAGTACTTC
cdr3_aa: CASRGTSGGQETQYF

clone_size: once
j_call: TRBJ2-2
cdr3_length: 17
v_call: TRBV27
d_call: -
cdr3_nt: TGTGCCAGCAGTTTGGTCTGGACAGACATGAACACCGGGGAGCTGTTTTTT
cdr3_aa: CASSLVWTDMNTGELFF

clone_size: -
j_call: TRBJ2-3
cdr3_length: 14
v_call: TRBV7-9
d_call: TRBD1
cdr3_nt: TGTGCCAGCAGCTTACAGGGGGCCACAGATACGCAGTATTTT
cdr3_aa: CASSLQGATDTQYF

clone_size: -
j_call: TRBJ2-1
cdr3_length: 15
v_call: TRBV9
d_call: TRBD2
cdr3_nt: TGTGCCAGCAGCCCCCGGCCCGGGGGGGGTAATGAGCAGTTCTTC
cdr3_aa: CASSPRPGGGNEQFF

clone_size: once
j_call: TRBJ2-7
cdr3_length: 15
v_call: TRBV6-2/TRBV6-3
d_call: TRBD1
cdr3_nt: TGTGCCAGCAGCAACGCTCGGGACAGTCCGTACGAGCAGTACTTC
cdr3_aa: CASSNARDSPYEQYF

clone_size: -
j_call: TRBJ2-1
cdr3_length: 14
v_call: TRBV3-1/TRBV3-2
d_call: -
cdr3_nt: TGTGCCAGCAGCCAAGTCAGTTCCACGAATGAGCAGTTCTTC
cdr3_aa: CASSQVSSTNEQFF

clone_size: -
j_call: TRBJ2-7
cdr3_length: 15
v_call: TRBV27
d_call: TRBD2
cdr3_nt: TGTGCCAGCAGTTTATCGAGCGGGAGGTCCTACGAGCAGTACTTC
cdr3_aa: CASSLSSGRSYEQYF

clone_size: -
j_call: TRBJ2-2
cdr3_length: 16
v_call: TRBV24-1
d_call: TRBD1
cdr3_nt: TGTGCCACCAGTGACCCACAGGGGGCCGACACCGGGGAGCTGTTTTTT
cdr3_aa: CATSDPQGADTGELFF

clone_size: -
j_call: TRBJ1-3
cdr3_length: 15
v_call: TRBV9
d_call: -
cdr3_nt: TGTGCCAGCAGAAGGACTGCTAGCTCTGGAAACACCATATATTTT
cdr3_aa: CASRRTASSGNTIYF

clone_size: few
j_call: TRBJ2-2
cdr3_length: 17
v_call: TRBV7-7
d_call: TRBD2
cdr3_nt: TGTGCTAGCAGCCAAAGGGCGGGAGGGCTAAACACCGGGGAGCTGTTTTTT
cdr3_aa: CASSQRAGGLNTGELFF

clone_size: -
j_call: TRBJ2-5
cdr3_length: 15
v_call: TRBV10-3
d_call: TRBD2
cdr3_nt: TGTGCCATCAGTCGACTAGCGGGGGTCCAAGAGACCCAGTACTTC
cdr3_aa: CAISRLAGVQETQYF

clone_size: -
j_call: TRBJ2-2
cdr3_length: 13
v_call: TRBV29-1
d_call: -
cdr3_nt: TGCAGCGTAGGGGATACGAACACCGGGGAGCTGTTTTTT
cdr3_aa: CSVGDTNTGELFF

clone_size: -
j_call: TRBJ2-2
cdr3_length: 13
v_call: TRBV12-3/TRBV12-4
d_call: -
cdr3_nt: TGTGCCAGCAGATCAGGGAACACCGGGGAGCTGTTTTTT
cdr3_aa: CASRSGNTGELFF

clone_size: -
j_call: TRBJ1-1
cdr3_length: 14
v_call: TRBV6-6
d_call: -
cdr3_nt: TGTGCCAGCAGTTACGAGGGCGATGTCACTGAAGCTTTCTTT
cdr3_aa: CASSYEGDVTEAFF

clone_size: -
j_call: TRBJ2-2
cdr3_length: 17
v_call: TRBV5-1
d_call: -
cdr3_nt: TGCGCCAGCAGCCCTCGCCCCCGGGACACCAACACCGGGGAGCTGTTTTTT
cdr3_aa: CASSPRPRDTNTGELFF

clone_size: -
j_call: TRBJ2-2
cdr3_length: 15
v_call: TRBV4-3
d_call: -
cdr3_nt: TGCGCCAGCAGCCGAATAGGGGCGAACACCGGGGAGCTGTTTTTT
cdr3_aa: CASSRIGANTGELFF

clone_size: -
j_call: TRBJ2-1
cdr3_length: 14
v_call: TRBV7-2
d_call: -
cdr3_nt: TGTGCCAGCAGCTTAGCGGGAGTTTACAATGAGCAGTTCTTC
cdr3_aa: CASSLAGVYNEQFF

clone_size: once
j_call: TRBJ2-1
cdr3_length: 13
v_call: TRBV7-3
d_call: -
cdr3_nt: TGTGCCAGCAGCTTAGGCAGGGTAAATGAGCAGTTCTTC
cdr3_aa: CASSLGRVNEQFF

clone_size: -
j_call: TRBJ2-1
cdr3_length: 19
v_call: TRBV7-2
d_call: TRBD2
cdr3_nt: TGTGCCAGCAGCCCCCGGACAGCAGGACTAGCGGGGCGCGGTAATGAGCAGTTCTTC
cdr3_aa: CASSPRTAGLAGRGNEQFF

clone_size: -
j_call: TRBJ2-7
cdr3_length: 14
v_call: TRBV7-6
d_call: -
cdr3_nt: TGTGCCAGCAGCGAACACCCTTCCTCCTACGAGCAGTACTTC
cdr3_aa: CASSEHPSSYEQYF

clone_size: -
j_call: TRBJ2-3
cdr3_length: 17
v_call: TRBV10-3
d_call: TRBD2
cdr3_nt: TGTGCCATCAGTGACCCTAGCGGGAAGATCGGGACAGATACGCAGTATTTT
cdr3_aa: CAISDPSGKIGTDTQYF

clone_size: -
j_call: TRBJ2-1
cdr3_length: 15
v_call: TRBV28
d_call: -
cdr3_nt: TGTGCCAGCAGTTTAAGTTCCGGTCCCTACAATGAGCAGTTCTTC
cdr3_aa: CASSLSSGPYNEQFF

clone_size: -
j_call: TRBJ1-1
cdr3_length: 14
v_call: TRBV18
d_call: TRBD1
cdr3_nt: TGTGCCAGCTCACCAGGAGGGGGCAGGACTGAAGCTTTCTTT
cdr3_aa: CASSPGGGRTEAFF